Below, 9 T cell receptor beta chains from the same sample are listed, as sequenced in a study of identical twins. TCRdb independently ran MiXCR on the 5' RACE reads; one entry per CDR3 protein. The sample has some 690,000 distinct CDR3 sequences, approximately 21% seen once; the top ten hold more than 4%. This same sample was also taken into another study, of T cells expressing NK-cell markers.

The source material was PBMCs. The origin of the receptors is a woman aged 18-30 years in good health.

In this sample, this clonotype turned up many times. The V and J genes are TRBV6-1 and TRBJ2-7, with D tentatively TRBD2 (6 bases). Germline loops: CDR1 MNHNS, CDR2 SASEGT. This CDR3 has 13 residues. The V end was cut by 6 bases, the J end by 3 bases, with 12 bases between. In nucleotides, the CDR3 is TGTGCCAGCAGCCGACTAGTTAACTACGAGCAGTACTTC. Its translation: CASSRLVNYEQYF.

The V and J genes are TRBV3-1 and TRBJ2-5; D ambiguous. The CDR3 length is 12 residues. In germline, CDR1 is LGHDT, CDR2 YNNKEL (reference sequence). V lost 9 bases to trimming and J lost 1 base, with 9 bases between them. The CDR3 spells CASGWGQETQYF. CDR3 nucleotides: TGTGCCAGTGGTTGGGGCCAAGAGACCCAGTACTTC.

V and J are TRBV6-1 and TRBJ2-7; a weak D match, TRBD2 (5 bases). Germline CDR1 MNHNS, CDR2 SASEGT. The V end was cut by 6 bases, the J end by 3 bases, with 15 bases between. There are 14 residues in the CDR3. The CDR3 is CASRRLMGYYEQYF. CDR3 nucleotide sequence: TGTGCCAGCAGGCGACTAATGGGGTACTACGAGCAGTACTTC.

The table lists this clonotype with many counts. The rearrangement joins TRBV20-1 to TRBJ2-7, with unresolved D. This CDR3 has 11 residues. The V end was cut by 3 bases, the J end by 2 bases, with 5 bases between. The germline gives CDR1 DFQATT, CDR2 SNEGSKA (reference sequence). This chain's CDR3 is CSASRAYEQYF. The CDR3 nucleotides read TGCAGTGCTAGCCGAGCCTACGAGCAGTACTTC.

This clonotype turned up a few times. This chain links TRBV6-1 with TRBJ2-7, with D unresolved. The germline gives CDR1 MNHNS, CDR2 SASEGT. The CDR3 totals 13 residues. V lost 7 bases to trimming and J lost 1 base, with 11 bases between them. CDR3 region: CASTAGRSYEQYF. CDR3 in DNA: TGTGCCAGCACCGCCGGGCGGTCCTACGAGCAGTACTTC.

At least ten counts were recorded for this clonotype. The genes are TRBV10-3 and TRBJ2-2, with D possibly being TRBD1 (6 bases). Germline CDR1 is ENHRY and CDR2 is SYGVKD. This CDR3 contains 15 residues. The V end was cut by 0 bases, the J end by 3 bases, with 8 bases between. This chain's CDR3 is CAISESTGYTGELFF. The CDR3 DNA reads TGTGCCATCAGTGAGTCGACAGGTTACACCGGGGAGCTGTTTTTT.

The CDR3 loop reads CSVDAGGRTNNEQFF. The CDR3 nucleotides are TGCAGCGTTGATGCCGGGGGGCGAACGAACAATGAGCAGTTCTTC. The V and J genes are TRBV29-1 and TRBJ2-1; D possibly corresponds to TRBD2 (7 bases). The CDR3 has 15 residues. Germline lookup yields CDR1 SQVTM and CDR2 ANQGSEA. V gave up 3 bases and J gave up 5 bases, with 17 bases separating them.

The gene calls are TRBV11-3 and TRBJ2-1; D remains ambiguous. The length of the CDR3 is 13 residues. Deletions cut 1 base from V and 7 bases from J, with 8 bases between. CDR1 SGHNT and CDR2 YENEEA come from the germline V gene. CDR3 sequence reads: CASSLVVGNEQFF. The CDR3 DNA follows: TGTGCCAGCAGCTTAGTTGTGGGGAATGAGCAGTTCTTC.

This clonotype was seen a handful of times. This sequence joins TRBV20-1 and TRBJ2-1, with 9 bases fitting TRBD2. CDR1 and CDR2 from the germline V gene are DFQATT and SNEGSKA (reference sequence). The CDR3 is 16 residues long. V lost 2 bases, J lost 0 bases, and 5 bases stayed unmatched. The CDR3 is CSARSPAGGSYNEQFF. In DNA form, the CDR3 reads TGCAGTGCTAGATCCCCAGCGGGGGGCTCCTACAATGAGCAGTTCTTC.